This record looks at one T cell receptor (beta chain) sequence and its context. No antigen is known for it. Deletions cut 5 bases from V and 2 bases from J, with 16 bases between. This CDR3 has 14 amino acids. From germline, CDR1 is GTSNPN and CDR2 SVGIG (reference sequence). Patients were excluded because of uncontrolled infection, other autoimmune disease, pregnancy or lactation. The data are from a study of T cells in Graves' hyperthyroidism and ophthalmopathy. Whole-study context: Peripheral blood was drawn at first diagnosis, prior to all treatment. Findings of the study overall: Among thyroid clonotypes expanded above 0.001, most also appeared in blood.

Amplified regions were TCR beta CDR3 sequences from RNA transcripts. TCR CDR3 underwent first-round RT-PCR with the HTBI primer set. TCRdb reprocessed the multiplex PCR reads via MiXCR and lists one record per CDR3 protein. The sample lists hundreds of thousands of distinct CDR3 sequences; roughly 20% were seen once. The chain recombines TRBV30 with TRBJ2-7, with D maybe TRBD2 (6 bases). This TCR was sampled from a man aged 25 to 40 with Graves' ophthalmopathy. The sample was blood. The CDR3 sequence is CAWQTGGAAYEQYF. The CDR3, as DNA: TGTGCCTGGCAAACGGGCGGGGCAGCCTACGAGCAGTACTTC.